Each of the 2 T cell receptor beta chains below was sequenced from the same sample in a study of radiotherapy plus CTLA-4 blockade in lung cancer. Assay: immunoSEQ multiplex PCR; the TCRdb copy retains only in-frame clones and omits some. The sample has over 100,000 clones, about nine tenths seen once; the top ten hold approximately 7.2%. The specimen was peripheral blood, collected from a patient treated with radiotherapy plus ipilimumab. All receptors come from a human donor with non-small cell lung cancer that progressed on radiotherapy plus ipilimumab.

The J gene is TRBJ1-2, the V gene TRBV5-1, with a possible D match to TRBD1 (5 bases). The germline V gene encodes CDR1 SGHRS and CDR2 YFSETQ. V gave up 0 bases and J gave up 3 bases, with 12 bases separating them. The length of the CDR3 is 15 residues. CDR3 in DNA: TGCGCCAGCAGCTTGGGTTGGGGGGGAGACTATGGCTACACCTTC. This codes for CASSLGWGGDYGYTF.

This chain's CDR3 is CASRGRVTSVIYEQYF. CDR3 sequence (DNA): TGCGCCAGCAGAGGTAGGGTGACTAGCGTAATCTACGAGCAGTACTTC. This sequence joins TRBV10-1 and TRBJ2-7; 8 nucleotides agree with TRBD2. Germline trimming cut 6 bases from V and 3 bases from J; bases unmatched to any gene: 13. Looked up from germline, CDR1 is WNHNN and CDR2 is SYGVQD (reference sequence). The CDR3 totals 16 residues.